The sample holds many counts of the clone carrying this T cell receptor (beta chain). Its antigen is not known. The data stem from a study of CD8 T cells in ankylosing spondylitis. Scientists made TCR beta libraries using quantitative 5'-RACE with molecular barcodes. TCRdb fed the 5' RACE reads into MiXCR, producing one record per CDR3 protein. Of over 600,000 distinct CDR3 sequences listed, under 20% are singletons. This CDR3 contains 14 residues. The junction had 7 bases not matched to a gene; V was cut back by 5 bases and J by 4 bases. Points from the study as a whole: Earlier reports found some motif variants in synovial fluid and blood in reactive arthritis. Apparently characteristic of ankylosing spondylitis blood was a TCR beta motif (about 8 highly homologous variants). Significant enrichment of disease-linked clones was reported in matched ankylosing spondylitis synovial fluid.

The TCR originated in a male donor with ankylosing spondylitis. The chain links TRBV12-3 or TRBV12-4 to TRBJ2-7, with 8 positions matching TRBD2. Sample: blood, either unsorted or a sorted T cell fraction (not recorded which). The CDR3 reads CASSPGGGSYEQYF. Here the CDR3 DNA reads TGTGCCAGCAGTCCCGGGGGGGGGTCGTACGAGCAGTACTTC.